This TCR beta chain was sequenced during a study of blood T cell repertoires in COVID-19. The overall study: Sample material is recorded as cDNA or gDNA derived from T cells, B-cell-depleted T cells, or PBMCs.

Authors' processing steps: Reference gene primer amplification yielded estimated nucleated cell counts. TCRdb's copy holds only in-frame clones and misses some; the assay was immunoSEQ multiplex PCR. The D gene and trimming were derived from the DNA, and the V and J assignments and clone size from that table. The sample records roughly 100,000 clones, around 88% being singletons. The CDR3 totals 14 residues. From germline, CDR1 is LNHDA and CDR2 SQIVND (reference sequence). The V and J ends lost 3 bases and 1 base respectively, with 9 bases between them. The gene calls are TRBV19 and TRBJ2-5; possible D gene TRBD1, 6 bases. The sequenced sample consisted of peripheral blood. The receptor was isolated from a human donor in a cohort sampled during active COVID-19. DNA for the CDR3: TGTGCCAGTAGTATGAACAGGGTCCAAGAGACCCAGTACTTC. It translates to CASSMNRVQETQYF.